These 31 T cell receptor beta chains came from one sample sequenced in a study of tumor-infiltrating lymphocytes in primary liver carcinoma. Total RNA amounting to 500 ng was the source from which TCR beta cDNA was made with a constant-region primer. Slightly modified ARM-PCR served as the procedure for the TCR beta libraries. These libraries came from three rounds of nested multiplex PCR. A C-beta reverse primer was combined with TRBV1-TRBV30 forward primers in the first two PCR rounds, and each round had ten to eleven cycles. TCRdb processed the multiplex PCR reads anew with MiXCR; each CDR3 protein has one entry. The repertoire holds 330,000 or so distinct CDR3 sequences, approximately 65% seen once, with about 6.1% in the top ten. Alongside blood RNA obtained from unsorted whole blood, germline DNA was also extracted. The specimen sequenced was peripheral blood. Source of these receptors: a man between 40 and 49 years old with primary liver carcinoma and hepatitis B virus infection.

This clonotype was seen ten or more times. The rearrangement links TRBV11-3 to TRBJ2-1; a possible D gene is TRBD2 (5 bases). V lost 1 base and J lost 4, with 14 bases in between. The CDR3 has 16 amino acids. Per the germline V gene, CDR1 is SGHNT and CDR2 is YENEEA. CDR3 coding DNA: TGTGCCAGCAGCTTAGGCGAAGGACTTACTTACAATGAGCAGTTCTTC. This gives the protein CASSLGEGLTYNEQFF.

The rearrangement uses TRBV6-1 and TRBJ1-6; maybe TRBD1 (6 bases). Germline V gene sequence: CDR1 MNHNS, CDR2 SASEGT. With 0 bases removed from V and 10 bases from J, the gap between germline ends came to 10 bases. This CDR3 spans 14 amino acids. For the CDR3, the DNA is TGTGCCAGCAGTGAAGCAGGGGGTAGCTCACCCCTCCACTTT. Translating gives CASSEAGGSSPLHF.

Remarks on this clonotype: A read error may be the cause here, since a much bigger clone is one base away. This likely comes from a read error, as the CDR3 has no conserved phenylalanine or tryptophan at its end. CDR3 nucleotides: TGCGCCAGCAGGACAGGGGAGGGGAGAGAGCAGTACTCC. It specifies CASRTGEGREQYS. This sequence joins TRBV10-2 and TRBJ2-7; D is possibly TRBD1 (8 bases). Per the germline V gene, CDR1 is WSHSY and CDR2 is SAAADI. V lost 6 bases, J lost 7 bases, and 16 bases lay in between. There are 13 residues in the CDR3.

The CDR3 DNA sequence: TGTGCCAGCAGCTTGTGGCTGACACACGAGCAGTACTTC. Protein sequence: CASSLWLTHEQYF. The chain carries TRBV5-4 and TRBJ2-7; D remains ambiguous. Germline loops: CDR1 SGHNT, CDR2 YYREEE (reference sequence). V lost 1 base and J 5 bases, leaving 10 bases between the germline ends. There are 13 residues in the CDR3.

This clonotype was detected only a few times. V and J are TRBV5-4 and TRBJ2-7, with D tentatively TRBD1 or TRBD2 (5 bases each). With 3 bases removed from V and 5 bases from J, the gap between germline ends came to 21 bases. Germline assignment: CDR1 SGHNT and CDR2 YYREEE (reference sequence). The CDR3 covers 16 residues. CDR3 nucleotides: TGTGCCAGCAGCTCCGGTCCGGCGGTCGAGGGGCACGAGCAGTACTTC. It encodes CASSSGPAVEGHEQYF.

This clonotype has ten or more counts. The V call is TRBV4-1, the J call TRBJ2-1; D may be TRBD1 (6 bases). V was pared by 1 base and J by 13 bases, with 14 bases between. Germline V gives CDR1 MGHRA, CDR2 YSYEKL. The CDR3 totals 13 residues. The CDR3 protein is CASSQVVIGGQFF. CDR3 nucleotide sequence: TGCGCCAGCAGCCAAGTAGTTATTGGGGGCCAGTTCTTC.

This clonotype was seen a handful of times. The chain couples TRBV5-6 to TRBJ1-3; no firm D call. V was shortened by 0 bases and J by 0 bases, with 10 bases between the two germline ends. Germline values: CDR1 SGHDT, CDR2 YYEEEE. This CDR3 region has 16 residues. The CDR3, as DNA: TGTGCCAGCAGCTTGGGTATCTCTTACTCTGGAAACACCATATATTTT. Translated: CASSLGISYSGNTIYF.

Concerning this clonotype: It may be a read error: a sequence one base away is much more abundant. The V gene is TRBV5-4, the J gene TRBJ2-3, with a possible D match to TRBD2 (5 bases). This CDR3 has 16 residues. Germline assignment: CDR1 SGHNT and CDR2 YYREEE (reference sequence). As DNA, the CDR3 is TGTGCCAGCAGCCATCTTAGCGTCGGAAGCACATATACGCAGTATTTT. Protein product: CASSHLSVGSTYTQYF.

A note on this clonotype: A read error may account for a junction end that differs from germline. V and J are TRBV11-2 and TRBJ1-2, with a weak D call TRBD1 (5 bases). CDR3 size: 14 residues. Germline loops: CDR1 SGHAT, CDR2 FQNNGV. CDR3 sequence: CVSLGGREEHGYTF. Here the CDR3 DNA reads TGTGTCAGCTTGGGGGGACGGGAAGAGCATGGCTACACCTTC.

This clonotype was counted only a few times. A much larger clone sits a single nucleotide away, making a read error possible. V usage is TRBV6-5 and J usage is TRBJ1-5; D unclear. The germline V gene encodes CDR1 MNHEY and CDR2 SVGAGI. This CDR3 is 14 amino acids long. This CDR3 is CASSYSVGNQAQHF. The CDR3 DNA reads TGTGCCAGCAGTTATTCGGTGGGCAATCAGGCCCAGCATTTT.

A word on this clonotype: Sequence at one end of the junction differs from germline and may be a read error. V gene TRBV11-3 combines with J gene TRBJ2-1; a weak D match, TRBD2 (5 bases). The CDR3 has 12 amino acids. Germline CDR1 and CDR2: SGHNT and YENEEA. The CDR3 coding sequence is TGTGCCGGCAGCTTCGATATGGGAGCGCAGTTCTTC. It encodes CAGSFDMGAQFF.

Worth noting for this clonotype: Here the CDR3 omits its conserved ending phenylalanine or tryptophan, so a read error is the likely source. The gene calls are TRBV11-2 and TRBJ2-7, with D perhaps TRBD2 (5 bases). This CDR3 has 12 amino acids. The V gene's germline CDR1 is SGHAT and CDR2 FQNNGV. The CDR3 sequence is CVSSATGDEQYL. CDR3 DNA sequence: TGTGTCAGCAGCGCCACCGGGGACGAGCAGTACCTC.

Remarks on this clonotype: One junction end disagrees with the germline gene, perhaps due to a read error. The rearrangement joins TRBV11-2 to TRBJ2-3; 12 nucleotides line up with TRBD2. The CDR3 contains 18 residues. Germline V gene sequence: CDR1 SGHAT, CDR2 FQNNGV. The CDR3: CACSSHMRTSGTTDTQYF. DNA for the CDR3: TGTGCCTGCAGCTCACACATGAGGACTAGCGGGACCACAGATACGCAGTATTTT.

This clonotype was observed many times. The chain combines TRBV6-1 with TRBJ1-2; D is ambiguous. The CDR3 has 15 residues. The V gene's germline CDR1 is MNHNS and CDR2 SASEGT. Trimming took 8 bases from V and 5 from J, leaving 21 bases between them. CDR3 nucleotides: TGTGCCAGCGAATTCCAGACCAAGACTCCATATGGCTACACCTTC. This sequence encodes CASEFQTKTPYGYTF.

As for this clonotype: The junction shows a germline mismatch at one end, possibly a read error. The chain is built from TRBV11-2 and TRBJ2-1; TRBD1 is a possible D gene (5 bases). CDR3 length: 16 residues. Per germline, CDR1 SGHAT and CDR2 FQNNGV. DNA of the CDR3: TGTGCCAGCAGCTTAACAGGCCGCATAATTTACAATGAGCAGTCCTTC. This sequence encodes CASSLTGRIIYNEQSF.

This clonotype has more than one count but fewer than ten. The chain recombines TRBV5-6 with TRBJ2-7; 8 bases match TRBD2. The germline V gene has CDR1 SGHDT and CDR2 YYEEEE. The CDR3 covers 14 residues. V dropped 4 bases and J dropped 5; count of bases not matched to a gene: 8. The CDR3 loop is CASSLAGLPNEQYF. The DNA of the CDR3 is TGTGCCAGCAGCCTAGCGGGCCTTCCCAACGAGCAGTACTTC.

This clonotype has a count of ten or more. This sequence joins TRBV4-3 and TRBJ2-3, with D possibly being TRBD2 (5 bases). Germline loops: CDR1 LGHNA, CDR2 YSLEER. V was shortened by 1 base and J by 0 bases, with 14 bases between the two germline ends. The CDR3 has 17 amino acids. CDR3 protein: CASSQGDGGPSTDTQYF. The DNA for the CDR3 is TGCGCCAGCAGCCAAGGTGATGGAGGCCCTAGCACAGATACGCAGTATTTT.

This clonotype was seen only once. The rearrangement joins TRBV11-1 to TRBJ2-1; TRBD2 matches 7 bases. Trimming removed 10 bases from V and 9 bases from J; junction bases left unmatched: 12. The CDR3 spans 13 residues. CDR1 SGHAT and CDR2 FQDESV come from the germline V gene (reference sequence). The DNA of the CDR3 is TGTGCCATCCGATGGGGGGGTCGGGGTGAGCAGTTCTTC. This encodes CAIRWGGRGEQFF.

This clonotype showed up many times. The chain carries TRBV4-1 and TRBJ2-1; 10 nucleotides line up with TRBD1. CDR3 length equals 17 residues. Germline V gene data show CDR1 as MGHRA and CDR2 as YSYEKL. Trimming took 1 base from V and 8 from J; bases not matched to a gene: 11. The DNA for the CDR3 is TGCGCCAGCAGCCAAGTAAACCCGGGACAGGGGTCGGATGAGCAGTTCTTC. Its translation: CASSQVNPGQGSDEQFF.

This clonotype was seen a single time. J is TRBJ2-5 and V is TRBV5-1; D perhaps matches TRBD1 (7 bases). The V gene lost 0 bases and the J gene lost 2 bases, with 14 bases spanning the gap. In germline, CDR1 is SGHRS, CDR2 YFSETQ. The CDR3 has 16 amino acids. The CDR3 loop reads CASSLVQGGPQETQYF. The CDR3 region has the DNA TGCGCCAGCAGCTTGGTGCAGGGGGGCCCGCAAGAGACCCAGTACTTC.

As regards this clonotype: One end of the junction does not line up with germline, which may come from a read error. The chain has TRBV6-6 and TRBJ2-7; D is undetermined. Per the germline V gene, CDR1 is MNHNY and CDR2 is SVGAGI (reference sequence). The CDR3 consists of 14 residues. CDR3 loop: CASSIQVGSYEQNF. CDR3 nucleotide sequence: TGTGCCAGCAGTATCCAAGTTGGCTCCTACGAACAGAACTTC.

Concerning this clonotype itself: One end of the junction fails to match germline, which may point to a read error. This sequence joins TRBV11-3 and TRBJ2-2; tentative D call: TRBD2 (5 bases). The length of the CDR3 is 13 residues. CDR1 SGHNT and CDR2 YENEEA come from the germline V gene. CDR3 bases: TGTGCCAGCAGCAGGACCTGGACCGGGGAGCTATTTTTC. This gives the protein CASSRTWTGELFF.

In regard to this clonotype: At one end the junction does not follow the germline gene, possibly because of a read error. The chain is built from TRBV4-3 and TRBJ2-7; D is uncertain. Per germline, CDR1 LGHNA and CDR2 YSLEER. This CDR3 has 13 amino acids. The DNA for the CDR3 is TGCGCCAGCAACCAAGATCTGGGGTACGAGCAGTACTTC. Translated: CASNQDLGYEQYF.

V usage is TRBV10-3 and J usage is TRBJ1-6; 7 positions agree with TRBD1. The length of the CDR3 is 18 residues. V trimming: 1 base; J trimming: 0 bases; junction bases outside the gene matches: 6. Germline V gene data show CDR1 as ENHRY and CDR2 as SYGVKD. In nucleotides, the CDR3 is TGTGCCATCAGTGAGTTCGAACAGGGGCACTCCTATAATTCACCCCTCCACTTT. Protein product: CAISEFEQGHSYNSPLHF.

The chain couples TRBV11-2 to TRBJ1-5, with unresolved D. CDR1 and CDR2 from the germline V gene are SGHAT and FQNNGV. Trimming took 4 bases from V and 12 from J, leaving 16 bases between them. This CDR3 comprises 13 residues. In nucleotides, the CDR3 is TGTGCCAGCAGCTCGCGACGGCCCAAGCACCAGCATTTT. The encoded protein is CASSSRRPKHQHF. The variable domain in full, with the rest retrieved from reference TRBV11-2 and TRBJ1-5, is EAGVAQSPRYKIIEKRQSVAFWCNPISGHATLYWYQQILGQGPKLLIQFQNNGVVDDSQLPKDRFSAERLKGVDSTLKIQPAKLEDSAVYLCASSSRRPKHQHFGDGTRLSIL.

This clonotype was found a few times. The chain couples TRBV15 to TRBJ2-1; D is possibly TRBD1 or TRBD2 (5 bases each). Germline-derived CDR1 and CDR2 are LNHNV and YYDKDF (reference sequence). V gave up 1 base and J gave up 13 bases, with 11 bases separating them. This CDR3 spans 12 amino acids. CDR3 residues: CATSRGEQGQFF. DNA for the CDR3: TGTGCCACCAGCAGAGGGGAGCAGGGCCAGTTCTTC.

With regard to this clonotype: A much larger clone differs from this one at a single base, so this may be a read error. The V gene is TRBV6-2 or TRBV6-3, the J gene TRBJ2-3, with unresolved D. Near its end, the DNA agrees better with TRBJ1-5, so the J call may be wrong. Germline-derived CDR1 and CDR2 are MNHEY and SVGEGT. CDR3 length: 14 residues. This CDR3 is CASSRAVPTDTQHF. The CDR3 nucleotides are TGTGCCAGCAGTAGAGCGGTTCCCACAGATACGCAGCATTTT.

The CDR3, as DNA: TGCGCCAGCAGCCCAGATGAGGCGAACAGTGGGTACAATGAGCAGTTCTTC. This gives the protein CASSPDEANSGYNEQFF. This chain uses TRBV4-1 with TRBJ2-1, with D uncertain. The CDR3 spans 17 residues. Trimming pared 4 bases from V and 4 bases from J, leaving 20 bases between. In germline, CDR1 is MGHRA, CDR2 YSYEKL.

In the case of this clonotype: This may come from a read error, since a much larger clone is one base off. DNA of the CDR3: TGTGCCAGCAGCTTAGCCTCGGACAGCCTAGCCGGGACAGATACGCAGTATTTT. Protein product: CASSLASDSLAGTDTQYF. The chain is built from TRBV11-2 and TRBJ2-3; D perhaps matches TRBD1 (6 bases). Trimming removed 1 base from V and 3 bases from J, with 20 bases in between. In germline, CDR1 is SGHAT, CDR2 FQNNGV. This CDR3 comprises 18 residues.

A remark on this clonotype: Mismatch with germline at one junction end may stem from a read error. J is TRBJ2-2 and V is TRBV10-2, with 10 bases lining up with TRBD2. Per germline, CDR1 WSHSY and CDR2 SAAADI. The CDR3 totals 14 residues. CDR3 coding DNA: TGTGCCAACAGGGCTAGCGGGAGTACCGGGGAGCTGTTTTTT. Translating it yields CANRASGSTGELFF.

Comments on this clonotype: The conserved phenylalanine or tryptophan is not found at the CDR3 terminus, so this likely reflects a read error. V and J are TRBV11-2 and TRBJ2-3, with unresolved D. The CDR3 runs to 15 residues. Trimming removed 2 bases from V and 4 bases from J, with 13 bases in between. Germline loops: CDR1 SGHAT, CDR2 FQNNGV. As DNA, the CDR3 is TGTGCCAGCAGCTTAACGTCTAATCGTGCAGATACGCAGTATTTA. Residues: CASSLTSNRADTQYL.